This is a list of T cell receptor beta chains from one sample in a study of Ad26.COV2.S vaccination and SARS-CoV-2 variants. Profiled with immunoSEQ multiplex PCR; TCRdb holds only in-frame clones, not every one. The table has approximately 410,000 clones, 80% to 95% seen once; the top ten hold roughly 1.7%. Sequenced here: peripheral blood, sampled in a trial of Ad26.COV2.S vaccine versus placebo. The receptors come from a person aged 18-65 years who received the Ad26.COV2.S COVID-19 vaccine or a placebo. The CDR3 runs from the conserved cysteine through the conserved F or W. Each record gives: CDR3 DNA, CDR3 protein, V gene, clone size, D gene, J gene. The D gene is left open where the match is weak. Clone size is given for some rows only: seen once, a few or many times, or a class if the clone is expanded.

CDR3nt: TGTGCCAGCAGCAAAACCCGGACAGGGAAAGCCTACGAGCAGTACTTC
CDR3aa: CASSKTRTGKAYEQYF
v_gene: TRBV21-1
abundance: NA
d_gene: NA
j_gene: TRBJ2-7

CDR3nt: TGTGCCAGCAGCTCTTTGCACACTGAAGCTTTCTTT
CDR3aa: CASSSLHTEAFF
v_gene: TRBV7-2
abundance: NA
d_gene: NA
j_gene: TRBJ1-1

CDR3nt: TGTGCCAGCAGCCACCACGGCACCGGGGAGCTGTTTTTT
CDR3aa: CASSHHGTGELFF
v_gene: TRBV7-9
abundance: NA
d_gene: NA
j_gene: TRBJ2-2

CDR3nt: TGTGCCAGCAGCAGGGGGCAAAGCACCGGGGAGCTGTTTTTT
CDR3aa: CASSRGQSTGELFF
v_gene: TRBV11-3
abundance: NA
d_gene: TRBD1
j_gene: TRBJ2-2

CDR3nt: TGTGCCAGCAGCCTGCTCCGGAGGCGGGGTAGGCCAGATGCGCAGTATTTT
CDR3aa: CASSLLRRRGRPDAQYF
v_gene: TRBV11-2
abundance: NA
d_gene: NA
j_gene: TRBJ2-3

CDR3nt: TGTGCCACCTCCCGCGGGACCCGCACAGATACGCAGTATTTT
CDR3aa: CATSRGTRTDTQYF
v_gene: TRBV28
abundance: NA
d_gene: NA
j_gene: TRBJ2-3

CDR3nt: TGTGCCAGCAGCTACCGGGACAGGTCCTACGAGCAGTACTTC
CDR3aa: CASSYRDRSYEQYF
v_gene: TRBV21-1
abundance: NA
d_gene: NA
j_gene: TRBJ2-7

CDR3nt: TGTGCCAGCAGTTACTCTAGGGGGATTGGCGAGCAGTACTTC
CDR3aa: CASSYSRGIGEQYF
v_gene: TRBV6-5
abundance: once
d_gene: NA
j_gene: TRBJ2-7

CDR3nt: TGCAGCGTTGTGAGGGGAACCACTGAAGCTTTCTTT
CDR3aa: CSVVRGTTEAFF
v_gene: TRBV29-1
abundance: few
d_gene: NA
j_gene: TRBJ1-1

CDR3nt: TGTGCCAGTAGTGCGAGGGATTGGGCACCGAGCTCCTATAATTCACCCCTCCACTTT
CDR3aa: CASSARDWAPSSYNSPLHF
v_gene: TRBV19
abundance: NA
d_gene: NA
j_gene: TRBJ1-6

CDR3nt: TGTGCCATCAGTGAGTCGGGACAGGGAGAAAAACTGTTTTTT
CDR3aa: CAISESGQGEKLFF
v_gene: TRBV10-3
abundance: NA
d_gene: TRBD1
j_gene: TRBJ1-4

CDR3nt: TGTGCCACCTCTTCACGGGATACGCAGTATTTT
CDR3aa: CATSSRDTQYF
v_gene: TRBV2
abundance: NA
d_gene: NA
j_gene: TRBJ2-3

CDR3nt: TGTGCCAGCGAGGCTCCGAACACCGGGGAGCTGTTTTTT
CDR3aa: CASEAPNTGELFF
v_gene: TRBV7-6
abundance: NA
d_gene: NA
j_gene: TRBJ2-2

CDR3nt: TGTGCCAGCAGCTTATCGGGAGATGGCTACACCTTC
CDR3aa: CASSLSGDGYTF
v_gene: TRBV11-2
abundance: NA
d_gene: NA
j_gene: TRBJ1-2

CDR3nt: TGTGCCAGCAGACAGTCGGAGGACACCGGGGAGCTGTTTTTT
CDR3aa: CASRQSEDTGELFF
v_gene: TRBV7-9
abundance: NA
d_gene: NA
j_gene: TRBJ2-2

CDR3nt: TGTGCCAGCAGCCCGAACCGGGACAGGGTTAGTGAAGCTTTCTTT
CDR3aa: CASSPNRDRVSEAFF
v_gene: TRBV5-4
abundance: NA
d_gene: TRBD1
j_gene: TRBJ1-1

CDR3nt: TGTGCCAGCAGTAGACAGGGTCAAGCTAATGAAAAACTGTTTTTT
CDR3aa: CASSRQGQANEKLFF
v_gene: TRBV2
abundance: once
d_gene: TRBD1
j_gene: TRBJ1-4

CDR3nt: TGCGCCAGCAGCCTGCACGGGGGGAACACTGAAGCTTTCTTT
CDR3aa: CASSLHGGNTEAFF
v_gene: TRBV5-1
abundance: NA
d_gene: NA
j_gene: TRBJ1-1

CDR3nt: TGTGCCAGCAGCGGGATCCCCGGGGAGACCCAGTACTTC
CDR3aa: CASSGIPGETQYF
v_gene: TRBV9
abundance: NA
d_gene: NA
j_gene: TRBJ2-5

CDR3nt: TGTGCCAGCAGCTTACCAGCGGGGGTTGGAACCGGGGAGCTGTTTTTT
CDR3aa: CASSLPAGVGTGELFF
v_gene: TRBV7-9
abundance: few
d_gene: TRBD2
j_gene: TRBJ2-2

CDR3nt: TGTGCCAGCAGCTTAGCATCCGGGGCCAACGTCCTGACTTTC
CDR3aa: CASSLASGANVLTF
v_gene: TRBV7-9
abundance: once
d_gene: NA
j_gene: TRBJ2-6

CDR3nt: TGTGCCAGCAGCCTCGACCCAGGGGACTATGGCTACACCTTC
CDR3aa: CASSLDPGDYGYTF
v_gene: TRBV5-4
abundance: NA
d_gene: NA
j_gene: TRBJ1-2

CDR3nt: TGTGCCAGCAGTACAGGGATAGTCTACGAGCAGTACTTC
CDR3aa: CASSTGIVYEQYF
v_gene: TRBV28
abundance: NA
d_gene: NA
j_gene: TRBJ2-7

CDR3nt: TGTGCCAGCAGCAAAGAACAGGGAGGGAATCAGCCCCAGCATTTT
CDR3aa: CASSKEQGGNQPQHF
v_gene: TRBV21-1
abundance: NA
d_gene: NA
j_gene: TRBJ1-5

CDR3nt: TGCGCCAGCAGCCGAGGGGGGACTTACGAGCAGTACTTC
CDR3aa: CASSRGGTYEQYF
v_gene: TRBV5-1
abundance: once
d_gene: NA
j_gene: TRBJ2-7

CDR3nt: TGTGCCAGCTCACCATTGGGTGTGACTAGCGGGCCCTCCCAAGGGACCCAGTACTTC
CDR3aa: CASSPLGVTSGPSQGTQYF
v_gene: TRBV18
abundance: NA
d_gene: TRBD2
j_gene: TRBJ2-5

CDR3nt: TGCAGCGCCCCGGGGGGGGCGAACACCGGGGAGCTGTTTTTT
CDR3aa: CSAPGGANTGELFF
v_gene: TRBV29-1
abundance: NA
d_gene: TRBD2
j_gene: TRBJ2-2

CDR3nt: TGTGCCAGCAGTTCGCGACGGTCCAGCTCCTACAATGAGCAGTTCTTC
CDR3aa: CASSSRRSSSYNEQFF
v_gene: TRBV28
abundance: NA
d_gene: NA
j_gene: TRBJ2-1

CDR3nt: TGTGCCAGCACCCCGGCCCCAGACAGGAACACTGAAGCTTTCTTT
CDR3aa: CASTPAPDRNTEAFF
v_gene: TRBV5-6
abundance: NA
d_gene: NA
j_gene: TRBJ1-1

CDR3nt: TGTGCCAGCAGCTTCGACCGGACAGTTCGTGACTTT
CDR3aa: CASSFDRTVRDF
v_gene: TRBV5-6
abundance: NA
d_gene: NA
j_gene: TRBJ1-1

CDR3nt: TGCGCCAGCAGCTTCACAGGCTATGGCTACACCTTC
CDR3aa: CASSFTGYGYTF
v_gene: TRBV5-1
abundance: NA
d_gene: NA
j_gene: TRBJ1-2

CDR3nt: TGTGCCAGCAGTCCCCGGGGGGGCGAGAGCACTGAAGCTTTCTTT
CDR3aa: CASSPRGGESTEAFF
v_gene: TRBV6-4
abundance: NA
d_gene: NA
j_gene: TRBJ1-1

CDR3nt: TGTGCCAGCACCCCCCCCAGGCCCCAAGTGGTGGCCCAGTACTTC
CDR3aa: CASTPPRPQVVAQYF
v_gene: TRBV18
abundance: NA
d_gene: NA
j_gene: TRBJ2-5

CDR3nt: TGTGCCAGCAGTGAAGTGAACAGGGAAGAGACCCAGTACTTC
CDR3aa: CASSEVNREETQYF
v_gene: TRBV6-1
abundance: NA
d_gene: NA
j_gene: TRBJ2-5

CDR3nt: TGTGCCAGCAGCCACGGACTACCCAAAGAGACCCAGTACTTC
CDR3aa: CASSHGLPKETQYF
v_gene: TRBV7-9
abundance: NA
d_gene: NA
j_gene: TRBJ2-5

CDR3nt: TGTGCCAGCAGCCAACCTAGCGGGGCGAACACCGGGGAGCTGTTTTTT
CDR3aa: CASSQPSGANTGELFF
v_gene: TRBV4-2
abundance: NA
d_gene: TRBD2
j_gene: TRBJ2-2

CDR3nt: TGTGCCAGCAGACAGGGGATCGGTCAGCCCCAGCATTTT
CDR3aa: CASRQGIGQPQHF
v_gene: TRBV2
abundance: NA
d_gene: TRBD1
j_gene: TRBJ1-5

CDR3nt: TGTGCCAGCAGCGAAGACAGGGCCCCACAATACGAGCAGTACTTC
CDR3aa: CASSEDRAPQYEQYF
v_gene: TRBV6-1
abundance: NA
d_gene: TRBD1
j_gene: TRBJ2-7

CDR3nt: TGCGCCAGCAGCTTGGGGACGGTAGAAGGCAACTATGGCTACACCTTC
CDR3aa: CASSLGTVEGNYGYTF
v_gene: TRBV5-1
abundance: NA
d_gene: NA
j_gene: TRBJ1-2

CDR3nt: TGTGCCTGGAGTATAAAAATGGGGGGCACAGGGACCCAGTACTTC
CDR3aa: CAWSIKMGGTGTQYF
v_gene: TRBV30
abundance: few
d_gene: NA
j_gene: TRBJ2-5

CDR3nt: TGTGCCAGCAGTGACACCAGCACCGGGGAGCTGTTTTTT
CDR3aa: CASSDTSTGELFF
v_gene: TRBV6-4
abundance: NA
d_gene: NA
j_gene: TRBJ2-2

CDR3nt: TGTGCAAGTCGCTTAGTTGCCCTGACTAGCGGGGGCCGGGAGACCCAGTACTTC
CDR3aa: CASRLVALTSGGRETQYF
v_gene: TRBV12-2
abundance: NA
d_gene: NA
j_gene: TRBJ2-5

CDR3nt: TGTGCCAGTGCTGAACGACAGGGGCTAGATACGCAGTATTTT
CDR3aa: CASAERQGLDTQYF
v_gene: TRBV19
abundance: NA
d_gene: TRBD1
j_gene: TRBJ2-3

CDR3nt: TGTGCCAGCAGCGCCCTACCCCACGTTCTCACCGGGGAGCTGTTTTTT
CDR3aa: CASSALPHVLTGELFF
v_gene: TRBV7-2
abundance: NA
d_gene: NA
j_gene: TRBJ2-2

CDR3nt: TGCGCCAGCAGCCCCTGGCGGACGGCGGGGACTGAGCAGTTCTTC
CDR3aa: CASSPWRTAGTEQFF
v_gene: TRBV5-1
abundance: NA
d_gene: NA
j_gene: TRBJ2-1

CDR3nt: TGTGCCAGCAGTAAGCTCCCGGGACAGGGGAACTATGGCTACACCTTC
CDR3aa: CASSKLPGQGNYGYTF
v_gene: TRBV6-2/TRBV6-3
abundance: NA
d_gene: TRBD1
j_gene: TRBJ1-2

CDR3nt: TGTGCCAGCAGCGGTCTACTAGCCAAAAACATTCAGTACTTC
CDR3aa: CASSGLLAKNIQYF
v_gene: TRBV7-8
abundance: NA
d_gene: NA
j_gene: TRBJ2-4

CDR3nt: TGTGCCTGGAGTGAGGGGGATATCAGCCCCCAGCATTTT
CDR3aa: CAWSEGDISPQHF
v_gene: TRBV30
abundance: NA
d_gene: NA
j_gene: TRBJ1-5

CDR3nt: TGTGCCAGCTCCGACAGGGTAGACGAAAAACTGTTTTTT
CDR3aa: CASSDRVDEKLFF
v_gene: TRBV18
abundance: once
d_gene: TRBD1
j_gene: TRBJ1-4

CDR3nt: TGTGCCAGCAGCTTAGAATCTGGGCCGAGACTTAACTATGGCTACACCTTC
CDR3aa: CASSLESGPRLNYGYTF
v_gene: TRBV11-2
abundance: NA
d_gene: NA
j_gene: TRBJ1-2

CDR3nt: TGTGCCAGCAGCGACAGGGGGAAAACCCTCTACGAGCAGTACTTC
CDR3aa: CASSDRGKTLYEQYF
v_gene: TRBV2
abundance: once
d_gene: TRBD1
j_gene: TRBJ2-7

CDR3nt: TGTGCCAGCAGCTACCGGACTAGCGGGACTAGCACAGATACGCAGTATTTT
CDR3aa: CASSYRTSGTSTDTQYF
v_gene: TRBV7-2
abundance: NA
d_gene: TRBD2
j_gene: TRBJ2-3

CDR3nt: TGTGCCAGCAGTGCCCGGACTAGCGGGGTAGAGACCCAGTACTTC
CDR3aa: CASSARTSGVETQYF
v_gene: TRBV2
abundance: NA
d_gene: TRBD2
j_gene: TRBJ2-5

CDR3nt: TGTGCCAGCAGCTCCACAGGGAATTCACCCCTCCACTTT
CDR3aa: CASSSTGNSPLHF
v_gene: TRBV6-5
abundance: few
d_gene: NA
j_gene: TRBJ1-6

CDR3nt: TGTGCCAGTAGTATGAGGGACAGCTCCTACAATGAGCAGTTCTTC
CDR3aa: CASSMRDSSYNEQFF
v_gene: TRBV19
abundance: NA
d_gene: TRBD1
j_gene: TRBJ2-1

CDR3nt: TGTGCCAGCAGCCTTCTTCAGGGACAGGACTACCCCTACGAGCAGTACTTC
CDR3aa: CASSLLQGQDYPYEQYF
v_gene: TRBV5-6
abundance: NA
d_gene: TRBD1
j_gene: TRBJ2-7

CDR3nt: TGTGCCAGCATCCAAGACGGGAACTATGGCTACACCTTC
CDR3aa: CASIQDGNYGYTF
v_gene: TRBV28
abundance: NA
d_gene: NA
j_gene: TRBJ1-2

CDR3nt: TGTGCCAGTAGTATAGATCGCACCCCCAAAAACATTCAGTACTTC
CDR3aa: CASSIDRTPKNIQYF
v_gene: TRBV19
abundance: NA
d_gene: NA
j_gene: TRBJ2-4